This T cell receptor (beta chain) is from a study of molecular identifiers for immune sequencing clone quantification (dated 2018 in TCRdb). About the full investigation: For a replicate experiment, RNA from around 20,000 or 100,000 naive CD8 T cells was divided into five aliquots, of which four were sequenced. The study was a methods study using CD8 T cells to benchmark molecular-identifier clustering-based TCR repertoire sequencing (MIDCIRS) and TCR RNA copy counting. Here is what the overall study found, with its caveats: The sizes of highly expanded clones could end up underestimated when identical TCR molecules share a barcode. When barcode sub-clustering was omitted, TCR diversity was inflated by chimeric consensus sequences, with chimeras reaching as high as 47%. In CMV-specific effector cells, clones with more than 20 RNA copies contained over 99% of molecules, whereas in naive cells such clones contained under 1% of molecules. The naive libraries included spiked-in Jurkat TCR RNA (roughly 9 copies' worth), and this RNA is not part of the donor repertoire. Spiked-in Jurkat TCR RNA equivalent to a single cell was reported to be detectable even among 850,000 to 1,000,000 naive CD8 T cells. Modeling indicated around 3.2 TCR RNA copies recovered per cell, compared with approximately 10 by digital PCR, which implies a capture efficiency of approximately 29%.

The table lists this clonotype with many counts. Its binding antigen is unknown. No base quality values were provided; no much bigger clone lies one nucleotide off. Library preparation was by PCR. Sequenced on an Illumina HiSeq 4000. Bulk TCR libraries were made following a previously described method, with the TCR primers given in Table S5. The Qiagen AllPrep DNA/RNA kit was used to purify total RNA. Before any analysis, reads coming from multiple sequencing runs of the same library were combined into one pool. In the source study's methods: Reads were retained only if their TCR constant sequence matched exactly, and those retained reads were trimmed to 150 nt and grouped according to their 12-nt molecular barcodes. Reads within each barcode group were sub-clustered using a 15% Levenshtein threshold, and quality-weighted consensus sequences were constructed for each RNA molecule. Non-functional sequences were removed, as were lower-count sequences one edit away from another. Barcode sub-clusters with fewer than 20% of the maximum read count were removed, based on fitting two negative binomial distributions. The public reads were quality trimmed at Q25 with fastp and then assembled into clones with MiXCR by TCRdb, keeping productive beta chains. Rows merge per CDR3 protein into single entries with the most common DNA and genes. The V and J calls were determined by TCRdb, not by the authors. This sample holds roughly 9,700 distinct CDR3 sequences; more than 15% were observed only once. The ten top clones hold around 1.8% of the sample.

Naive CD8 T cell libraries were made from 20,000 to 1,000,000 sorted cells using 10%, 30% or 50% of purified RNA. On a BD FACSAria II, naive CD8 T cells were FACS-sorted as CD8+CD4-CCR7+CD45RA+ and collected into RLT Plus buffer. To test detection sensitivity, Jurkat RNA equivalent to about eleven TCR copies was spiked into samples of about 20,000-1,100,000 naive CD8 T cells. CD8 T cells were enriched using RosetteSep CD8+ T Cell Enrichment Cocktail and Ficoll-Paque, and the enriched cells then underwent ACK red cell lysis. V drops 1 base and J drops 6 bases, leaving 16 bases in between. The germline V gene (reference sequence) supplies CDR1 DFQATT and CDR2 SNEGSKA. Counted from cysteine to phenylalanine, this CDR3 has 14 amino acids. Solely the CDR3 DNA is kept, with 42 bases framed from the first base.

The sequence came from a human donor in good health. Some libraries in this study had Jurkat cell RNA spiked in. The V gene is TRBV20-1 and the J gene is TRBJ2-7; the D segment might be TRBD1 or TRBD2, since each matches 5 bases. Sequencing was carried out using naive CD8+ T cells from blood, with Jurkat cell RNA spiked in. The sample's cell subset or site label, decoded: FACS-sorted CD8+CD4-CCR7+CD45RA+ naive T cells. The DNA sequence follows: TGCAGTGCTAGAGCCGGGGCTAATCTTGGCGAGCAGTACTTC. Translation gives CSARAGANLGEQYF.